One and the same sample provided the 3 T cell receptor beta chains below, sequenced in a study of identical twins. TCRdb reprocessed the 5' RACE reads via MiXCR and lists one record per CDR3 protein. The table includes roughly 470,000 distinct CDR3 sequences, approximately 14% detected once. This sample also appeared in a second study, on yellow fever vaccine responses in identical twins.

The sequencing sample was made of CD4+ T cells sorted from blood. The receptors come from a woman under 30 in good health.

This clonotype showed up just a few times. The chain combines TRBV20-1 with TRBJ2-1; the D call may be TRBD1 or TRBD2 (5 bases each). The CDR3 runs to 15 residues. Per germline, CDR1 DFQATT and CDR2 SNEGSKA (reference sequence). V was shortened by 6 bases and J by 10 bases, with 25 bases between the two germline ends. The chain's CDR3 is CSARPPGTELGEQFF. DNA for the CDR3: TGCAGTGCCAGGCCACCCGGGACGGAGCTAGGGGAGCAGTTCTTC.

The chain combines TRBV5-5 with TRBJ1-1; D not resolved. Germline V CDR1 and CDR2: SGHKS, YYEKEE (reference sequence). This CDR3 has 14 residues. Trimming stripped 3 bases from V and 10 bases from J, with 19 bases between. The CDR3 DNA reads TGTGCCAGCAGCTCCGACGAGGGTCCGAAGTTAGCTTTCTTT. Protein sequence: CASSSDEGPKLAFF.

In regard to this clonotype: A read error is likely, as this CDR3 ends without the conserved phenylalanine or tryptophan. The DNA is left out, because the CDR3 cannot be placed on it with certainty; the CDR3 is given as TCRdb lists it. The CDR3 reads CASSSRQGVN. This sequence joins TRBV12-3 or TRBV12-4 and TRBJ1-6; the table's D call, TRBD1, has no DNA check behind it. Counting both end residues, the CDR3 totals 10 amino acids.